This T cell receptor (beta chain) derives from a study of blood T cells in healthy people across ages. The study's findings and limits: CMV status of donors was not determined, possibly confounding expanded clonotype changes.

Of note for this clonotype: Its antigen is undetermined.

Germline V gene data show CDR1 as LGHNA and CDR2 as YSLEER. Trimming pared 0 bases from V and 4 bases from J, leaving 12 bases between. The CDR3 covers 15 residues. It was with a sample-barcoded 5' primer and a J-beta primer mix that a second PCR of roughly 6 to 11 cycles was run. Each TCR beta cDNA got a 12-nucleotide random molecular identifier. Using its own MiXCR run on the 5' RACE reads, TCRdb lists one record per CDR3 protein. Among 650,000 to 800,000 distinct CDR3 sequences listed, around two fifths were seen once. Sequencing used blood. The rearrangement uses TRBV4-3 and TRBJ1-1; weak D call: TRBD1 (5 bases). This TCR derives from a man aged 55 to 70 in good health. The CDR3 DNA follows: TGCGCCAGCAGCCAAGATGGGGAGGGGTCCACTGAAGCTTTCTTT. Translating gives CASSQDGEGSTEAFF.